Many counts were recorded for the clone carrying this T cell receptor beta chain. CDR1 is SNHLY, CDR2 FYNNEI, per germline. There are 13 residues in the CDR3. Trimming removed 7 bases from V and 10 bases from J, with 14 bases in between. The sample is drawn from a study of prognosis after radiotherapy for stage I lung cancer. Researchers used two-round multiplex PCR to amplify TCR beta CDR3 starting from genomic DNA. Primers targeting each individual TRBV and TRBJ gene were applied in first-round PCR. The authors ran second-round PCR with universal primers. In TCRdb, the multiplex PCR reads were re-called with MiXCR into one record per CDR3 protein. The sample contains some 34,000 distinct CDR3 sequences, approximately 35% of which appear only once.

This chain links TRBV2 with TRBJ1-6, with TRBD1 as a possible D gene (5 bases). This TCR derives from a donor at least 50 years old with non-small cell lung cancer. Sequencing was performed on PBMCs, taken before or after stereotactic body radiation therapy (not recorded which). CDR3 region: CASILGVGSPLHF. CDR3 coding DNA: TGTGCCAGCATCTTGGGGGTCGGATCACCCCTCCACTTT.